A single sample is the source of the 26 T cell receptor beta chains below, sequenced in a study of blood T cell repertoires in COVID-19. The protocol was immunoSEQ multiplex PCR, while the TCRdb copy is restricted to in-frame clones and leaves out a portion. The table includes almost 200,000 clones, 70% to 90% detected once. The sample consisted of peripheral blood. These receptors originate from a man in his sixties with COVID-19, enrolled during active disease.

The V call is TRBV5-1, the J call TRBJ2-1; D not resolved. The CDR3 is made up of 15 amino acids. Germline CDR1 is SGHRS and CDR2 is YFSETQ. V lost 0 bases and J 0 bases, leaving 7 bases between the germline ends. CDR3 DNA sequence: TGCGCCAGCAGCTTGGGGCGGAACTCCTACAATGAGCAGTTCTTC. Translated: CASSLGRNSYNEQFF.

This chain uses TRBV28 with TRBJ2-7; 7 nucleotides match TRBD1. Germline CDR1 reads MDHEN; CDR2 reads SYDVKM. V dropped 6 bases and J dropped 7; count of bases not matched to a gene: 15. This CDR3 region has 15 residues. The CDR3 spells CASSQPGQPLEEQYF. The CDR3 DNA reads as TGTGCCAGCAGCCAACCGGGACAGCCCTTAGAGGAGCAGTACTTC.

The chain uses TRBV5-4 and TRBJ1-1; D remains ambiguous. The CDR3 spans 13 residues. The germline V gene has CDR1 SGHNT and CDR2 YYREEE (reference sequence). The ends were cut back, 1 base at V and 3 bases at J, with 7 bases in the middle. In nucleotides, the CDR3 is TGTGCCAGCAGCTTGTCGGGGTACACTGAAGCTTTCTTT. Translation: CASSLSGYTEAFF.

The chain couples TRBV30 to TRBJ2-5, with 8 nucleotides matching TRBD1. The V segment lost 2 bases and the J segment 4 bases; nucleotides outside the gene matches: 9. The CDR3 is 15 amino acids. Germline V CDR1 and CDR2: GTSNPN, SVGIG (reference sequence). The CDR3 DNA reads TGTGCCTGGAGTTCCCGACAGGGGTTGCGAGAGACCCAGTACTTC. Its protein is CAWSSRQGLRETQYF.

The V call is TRBV5-6, the J call TRBJ2-1; a possible D gene is TRBD1 (6 bases). The CDR3 length is 14 residues. Germline V lookup: CDR1 SGHDT, CDR2 YYEEEE. Trimming cost V 1 base and J 2 bases, with 7 bases left between them. The CDR3 region has the DNA TGTGCCAGCAGCTTGACAGGGACCTACAATGAGCAGTTCTTC. It yields the protein CASSLTGTYNEQFF.

The count of this clone is one. This chain links TRBV5-4 with TRBJ2-5; tentative D call: TRBD1 (8 bases). The V and J ends lost 3 bases and 4 bases respectively, with 16 bases between them. Germline CDR1 is SGHNT and CDR2 is YYREEE (reference sequence). The CDR3 contains 15 residues. The CDR3 reads CASSWSTGGGETQYF. The CDR3 DNA is TGTGCCAGCAGCTGGTCCACAGGGGGGGGAGAGACCCAGTACTTC. The complete variable domain, with remaining parts taken from reference TRBV5-4 and TRBJ2-5, reads ETGVTQSPTHLIKTRGQQVTLRCSSQSGHNTVSWYQQALGQGPQFIFQYYREEENGRGNFPPRFSGLQFPNYSSELNVNALELDDSALYLCASSWSTGGGETQYFGPGTRLLVL.

The V call is TRBV4-3, the J call TRBJ2-5; TRBD1 is a possible D gene (8 bases). Per the germline V gene, CDR1 is LGHNA and CDR2 is YSLEER. Between the trimmed V and J ends, which lost 2 bases and 5 bases, there was a span of 15 bases. CDR3 length equals 15 residues. The chain's CDR3 is CASSQTNRGGETQYF. Here the CDR3 DNA reads TGCGCCAGCAGCCAAACCAACAGGGGGGGGGAGACCCAGTACTTC.

CDR3 region: CASSPYTQGQGSNQPQHF. The CDR3, as DNA: TGTGCCAGCTCACCATATACACAGGGACAGGGTAGCAATCAGCCCCAGCATTTT. The chain combines TRBV18 with TRBJ1-5; 9 bases map to TRBD1. The CDR3 sequence is 18 residues long. Unmatched junction bases numbered 8, after V lost 2 bases and J lost 0 bases. From germline, CDR1 is KGHSH and CDR2 LQKENI.

This chain connects TRBV6-1 to TRBJ1-1; D is undetermined. V lost 1 base, J lost 0 bases, and 15 bases lay in between. CDR1 and CDR2 (germline): MNHNS, SASEGT. CDR3 length equals 17 residues. The CDR3 spells CASSEGLQRALNTEAFF. CDR3 DNA: TGTGCCAGCAGTGAAGGACTTCAGAGGGCCTTGAACACTGAAGCTTTCTTT.

The J gene is TRBJ1-6, the V gene TRBV10-2; 9 bases fit TRBD1. The CDR3 covers 14 residues. Losses at the gene ends were 5 bases for V and 9 bases for J; bases not matched to a gene: 5. From germline, CDR1 is WSHSY and CDR2 SAAADI. In DNA form, the CDR3 reads TGCGCCAGCAGTAGGGACAGGGCCCCTTCACCCCTCCACTTT. It translates to CASSRDRAPSPLHF.

The J gene is TRBJ2-1, the V gene TRBV7-9; 10 bases line up with TRBD1. With V trimmed by 3 bases and J by 7 bases, 6 bases remained unmatched. Germline CDR1 reads SEHNR; CDR2 reads FQNEAQ (reference sequence). CDR3 length: 15 residues. The CDR3 region is CASSFRTGGKNEQFF. CDR3 DNA sequence: TGTGCCAGCAGCTTCCGGACAGGGGGTAAGAATGAGCAGTTCTTC.

The chain couples TRBV7-9 to TRBJ2-6; D is perhaps TRBD2 (6 bases). The germline CDR1 and CDR2 sequences are SEHNR and FQNEAQ (reference sequence). There are 15 residues in the CDR3. Trimming took off 3 bases at V and 2 bases at J, with 8 bases between the two ends. The DNA of the CDR3 is TGTGCCAGCAGCTTCGGGGAGGCTGGGGCCAACGTCCTGACTTTC. It is translated as CASSFGEAGANVLTF.

V usage is TRBV18 and J usage is TRBJ1-2; 8 nucleotides match TRBD1. CDR1 and CDR2 from the germline V gene are KGHSH and LQKENI. The CDR3 totals 15 residues. V dropped 3 bases and J dropped 5; count of bases not matched to a gene: 8. The DNA for the CDR3 is TGTGCCAGCTCACCGACAGGGGAACAGCTTTATGGCTACACCTTC. The encoded protein is CASSPTGEQLYGYTF.

This chain links TRBV4-2 with TRBJ1-6, with 9 nucleotides matching TRBD1. The CDR3 covers 15 residues. With V trimmed by 0 bases and J by 13 bases, 7 bases remained unmatched. Germline V CDR1 and CDR2: LGHNA, YNFKEQ. For the CDR3, the DNA is TGTGCCAGCAGCCAAGATAGGGACAGGGTTTCTCCCCTCCACTTT. It is translated as CASSQDRDRVSPLHF.

The CDR3 spells CASSVETGGGTTQYF. For the CDR3, the DNA is TGCGCCAGCAGTGTTGAGACAGGGGGGGGTACGACCCAGTACTTC. The genes are TRBV10-2 and TRBJ2-5, with TRBD1 identical over 9 bases. V lost 4 bases, J lost 7 bases, and 10 bases stayed unmatched. This CDR3 has 15 amino acids. Germline V gene lookup returns CDR1 WSHSY and CDR2 SAAADI.

The chain joins TRBV7-2 to TRBJ1-6; no firm D call. Trimming stripped 6 bases from V and 7 bases from J, with 13 bases between. Per germline, CDR1 SGHTA and CDR2 FQGNSA. CDR3 length: 14 residues. The CDR3 loop reads CASRPRVPNSPLHF. For the CDR3, the DNA is TGTGCCAGCAGGCCCCGGGTCCCCAATTCACCCCTCCACTTT.

The chain combines TRBV7-2 with TRBJ1-2; 11 bases agree with TRBD1. The CDR3 runs to 16 residues. The germline gives CDR1 SGHTA, CDR2 FQGNSA. The junction had 15 bases not matched to a gene; V was cut back by 7 bases and J by 8 bases. This chain's CDR3 is CASTQRPGQGEPGYTF. In DNA form, the CDR3 reads TGTGCCAGCACCCAGCGCCCGGGACAGGGGGAGCCAGGCTACACCTTC.

The V call is TRBV28, the J call TRBJ2-7, with a weak D call TRBD1 (5 bases). The CDR3 runs to 15 residues. Germline assignment: CDR1 MDHEN and CDR2 SYDVKM. V lost 6 bases and J lost 12, with 27 bases in between. This chain's CDR3 is CASRGPVGSLDPRYF. CDR3 nucleotide sequence: TGTGCCAGCAGGGGGCCCGTTGGGTCCCTTGACCCGCGGTACTTC.

This clone appeared a single time. The CDR3 region has the DNA TGTGCCTGGAAGGAGTGGGGAGCCAACTATGGCTACACCTTC. Its protein product is CAWKEWGANYGYTF. The gene calls are TRBV30 and TRBJ1-2; no firm D call. Trimming stripped 4 bases from V and 2 bases from J, with 14 bases between. The CDR3 length is 14 residues. Germline values: CDR1 GTSNPN, CDR2 SVGIG (reference sequence).

The J gene is TRBJ2-7, the V gene TRBV29-1; possible D gene TRBD1, 5 bases. V was shortened by 8 bases and J by 3 bases, with 11 bases between the two germline ends. Looked up from germline, CDR1 is SQVTM and CDR2 is ANQGSEA. This CDR3 contains 11 residues. CDR3 nucleotide sequence: TGCAGCTTTAGCCAGGGCTACGAGCAGTACTTC. It yields the protein CSFSQGYEQYF.

In its sample, this clone was seen a few times. The rearrangement links TRBV2 to TRBJ2-3, with a possible D match to TRBD1 (5 bases). CDR1 is SNHLY, CDR2 FYNNEI, per germline. The CDR3 has 15 residues. V was shortened by 4 bases and J by 6 bases, with 17 bases between the two germline ends. In DNA, the CDR3 is TGTGCCAGCAGTGCCGCTAGGGGTGGAGTGGATACGCAGTATTTT. It specifies CASSAARGGVDTQYF.

DNA of the CDR3: TGTGCCAGCACCTCCCCCGGGGTTGGCCAAAAACTGTTTTTT. Protein product: CASTSPGVGQKLFF. This sequence joins TRBV7-9 and TRBJ1-4; D call uncertain. V shed 7 bases and J shed 9 bases, with 18 bases lying between them. The V gene's germline CDR1 is SEHNR and CDR2 FQNEAQ (reference sequence). The length of the CDR3 is 14 residues. Together with reference TRBV7-9 and TRBJ1-4, the CDR3 gives the full variable domain: DTGVSQNPRHKITKRGQNVTFRCDPISEHNRLYWYRQTLGQGPEFLTYFQNEAQLEKSRLLSDRFSAERPKGSFSTLEIQRTEQGDSAMYLCASTSPGVGQKLFFGSGTQLSVL.

The chain combines TRBV4-3 with TRBJ1-5; TRBD1 is a possible D gene (5 bases). V was pared by 0 bases and J by 2 bases, with 11 bases between. The CDR3 is made up of 16 amino acids. CDR1 and CDR2 (germline): LGHNA, YSLEER. CDR3 DNA: TGCGCCAGCAGCCAAGATGGGGCAGGAGGCAATCAGCCCCAGCATTTT. This codes for CASSQDGAGGNQPQHF.

This chain links TRBV6-5 with TRBJ1-2; 7 nucleotides match TRBD1. The CDR3 spans 14 residues. V dropped 2 bases and J dropped 4; count of bases not matched to a gene: 4. Germline lookup yields CDR1 MNHEY and CDR2 SVGAGI. CDR3 coding DNA: TGTGCCAGCAGTTACGACAGGGAGTTCTATGGCTACACCTTC. It yields the protein CASSYDREFYGYTF.

The chain links TRBV2 to TRBJ2-6; the D is unclear. Germline CDR1 SNHLY, CDR2 FYNNEI. V lost 4 bases, J lost 3 bases, and 4 bases lay in between. The length of the CDR3 is 13 residues. CDR3 amino acids: CASSAGGANVLTF. CDR3 sequence (DNA): TGTGCCAGCAGTGCCGGTGGGGCCAACGTCCTGACTTTC.

The V gene is TRBV19, the J gene TRBJ1-2, with 8 bases fitting TRBD1. CDR3 length: 14 residues. CDR1 and CDR2 from the germline V gene are LNHDA and SQIVND (reference sequence). The junction had 7 bases not matched to a gene; V was cut back by 4 bases and J by 6 bases. The DNA of the CDR3 is TGTGCCAGTAGTACCACCGGGACAGGCGATGGCTACACCTTC. It encodes CASSTTGTGDGYTF.